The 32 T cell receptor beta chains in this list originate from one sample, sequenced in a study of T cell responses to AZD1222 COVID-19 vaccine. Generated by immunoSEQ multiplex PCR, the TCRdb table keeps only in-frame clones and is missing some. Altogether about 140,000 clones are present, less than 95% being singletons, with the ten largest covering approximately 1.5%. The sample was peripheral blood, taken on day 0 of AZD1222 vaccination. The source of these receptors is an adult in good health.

The CDR3 coding sequence is TGTGCCAGTAGTATCGGAAGGGCGGGGCTATACAATGAGCAGTTCTTC. It is translated as CASSIGRAGLYNEQFF. The V call is TRBV19, the J call TRBJ2-1, with D perhaps TRBD2 (6 bases). The germline gives CDR1 LNHDA, CDR2 SQIVND (reference sequence). This CDR3 comprises 16 residues. V lost 3 bases and J lost 4, with 16 bases in between.

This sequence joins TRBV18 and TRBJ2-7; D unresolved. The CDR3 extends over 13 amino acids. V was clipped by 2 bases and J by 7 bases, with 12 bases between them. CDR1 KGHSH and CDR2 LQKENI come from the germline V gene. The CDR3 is CASSPGWADEQYF. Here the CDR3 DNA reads TGTGCCAGCTCACCAGGGTGGGCCGATGAGCAGTACTTC.

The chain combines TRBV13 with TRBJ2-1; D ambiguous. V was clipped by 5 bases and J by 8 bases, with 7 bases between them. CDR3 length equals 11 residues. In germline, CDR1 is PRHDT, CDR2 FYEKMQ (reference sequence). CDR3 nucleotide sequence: TGTGCCAGCAGCCCTCAAGATGAGCAGTTCTTC. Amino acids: CASSPQDEQFF.

The CDR3 nucleotides are TGTGCCAGCAGCGCAGAGACCACTGGGGCCAACGTCCTGACTTTC. This translates into CASSAETTGANVLTF. The chain couples TRBV9 to TRBJ2-6; D gene ambiguous. V lost 3 bases to trimming and J lost 2 bases, with 9 bases between them. The CDR3 covers 15 residues. CDR1 is SGDLS and CDR2 is YYNGEE in the germline V gene. The complete variable domain, with remaining parts taken from reference TRBV9 and TRBJ2-6, reads DSGVTQTPKHLITATGQRVTLRCSPRSGDLSVYWYQQSLDQGLQFLIQYYNGEERAKGNILERFSAQQFPDLHSELNLSSLELGDSALYFCASSAETTGANVLTFGAGSRLTVL.

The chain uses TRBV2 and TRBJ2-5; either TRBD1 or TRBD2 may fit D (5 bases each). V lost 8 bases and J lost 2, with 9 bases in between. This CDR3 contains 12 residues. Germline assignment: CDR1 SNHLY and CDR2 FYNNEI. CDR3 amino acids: CASSWGQETQYF. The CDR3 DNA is TGTGCCAGCTCTTGGGGGCAAGAGACCCAGTACTTC.

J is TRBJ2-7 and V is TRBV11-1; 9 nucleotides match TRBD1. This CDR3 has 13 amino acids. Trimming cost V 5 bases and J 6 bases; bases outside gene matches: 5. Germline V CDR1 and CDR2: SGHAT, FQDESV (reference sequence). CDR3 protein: CASSPGTGTEQYF. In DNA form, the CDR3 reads TGTGCCAGCAGCCCCGGGACAGGGACCGAGCAGTACTTC.

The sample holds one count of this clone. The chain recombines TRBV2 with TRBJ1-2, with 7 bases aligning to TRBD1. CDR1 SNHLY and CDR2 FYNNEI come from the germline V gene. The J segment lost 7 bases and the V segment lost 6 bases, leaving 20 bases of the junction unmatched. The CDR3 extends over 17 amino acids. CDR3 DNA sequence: TGTGCCAGCAGGGCCGCCTTTTACAGGGGCAGGGAGGGTGGCTACACCTTC. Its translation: CASRAAFYRGREGGYTF.

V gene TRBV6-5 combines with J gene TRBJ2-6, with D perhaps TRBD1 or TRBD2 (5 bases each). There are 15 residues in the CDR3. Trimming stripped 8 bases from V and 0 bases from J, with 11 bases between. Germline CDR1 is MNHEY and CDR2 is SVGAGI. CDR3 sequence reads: CASSNGASGANVLTF. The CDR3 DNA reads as TGTGCCAGCTCAAACGGGGCCTCTGGGGCCAACGTCCTGACTTTC.

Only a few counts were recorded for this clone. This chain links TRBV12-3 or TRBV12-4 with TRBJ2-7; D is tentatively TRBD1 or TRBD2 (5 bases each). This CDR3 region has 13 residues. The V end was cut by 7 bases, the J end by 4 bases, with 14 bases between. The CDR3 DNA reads TGTGCCAGCACCCGGGACCCAAGGTACGAGCAGTACTTC. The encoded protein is CASTRDPRYEQYF.

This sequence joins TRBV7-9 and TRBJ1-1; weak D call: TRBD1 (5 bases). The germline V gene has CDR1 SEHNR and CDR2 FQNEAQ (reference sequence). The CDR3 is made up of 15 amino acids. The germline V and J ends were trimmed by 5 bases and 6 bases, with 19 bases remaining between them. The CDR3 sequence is CASSPRQGERAEAFF. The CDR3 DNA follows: TGTGCCAGCAGCCCGCGTCAGGGCGAAAGGGCTGAAGCTTTCTTT.

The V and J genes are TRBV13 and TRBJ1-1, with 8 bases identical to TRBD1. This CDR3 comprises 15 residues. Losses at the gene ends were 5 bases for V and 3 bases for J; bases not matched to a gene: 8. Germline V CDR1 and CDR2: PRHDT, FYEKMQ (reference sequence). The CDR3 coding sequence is TGTGCCAGCAGCCCGATTACAGGGGGAGACACTGAAGCTTTCTTT. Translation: CASSPITGGDTEAFF.

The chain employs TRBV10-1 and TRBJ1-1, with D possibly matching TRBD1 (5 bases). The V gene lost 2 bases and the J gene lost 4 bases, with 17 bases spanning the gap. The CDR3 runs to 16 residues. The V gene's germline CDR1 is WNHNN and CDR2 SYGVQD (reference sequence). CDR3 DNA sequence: TGCGCCAGCAGTGAGGGACTCACAGGAGCGGTCACTGAAGCTTTCTTT. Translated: CASSEGLTGAVTEAFF.

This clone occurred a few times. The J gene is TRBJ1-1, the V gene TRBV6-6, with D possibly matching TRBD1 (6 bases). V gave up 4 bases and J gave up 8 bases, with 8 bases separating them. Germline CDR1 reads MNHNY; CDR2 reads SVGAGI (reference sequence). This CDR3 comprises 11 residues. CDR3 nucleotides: TGTGCCAGCAGTTTCACAGGGGAAGCTTTCTTT. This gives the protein CASSFTGEAFF.

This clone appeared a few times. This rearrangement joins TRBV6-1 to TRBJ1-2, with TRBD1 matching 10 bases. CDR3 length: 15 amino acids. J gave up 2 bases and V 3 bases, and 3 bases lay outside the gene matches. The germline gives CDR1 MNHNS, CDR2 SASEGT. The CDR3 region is CASSEKTGGNYGYTF. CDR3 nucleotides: TGTGCCAGCAGTGAGAAGACAGGGGGCAACTATGGCTACACCTTC.

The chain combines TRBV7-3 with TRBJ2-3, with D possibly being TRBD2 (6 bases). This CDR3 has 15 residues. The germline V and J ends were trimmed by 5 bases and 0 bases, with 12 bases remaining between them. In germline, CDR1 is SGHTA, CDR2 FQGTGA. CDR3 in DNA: TGTGCCAGCAGCCCGTGGGGGGAGAGCACAGATACGCAGTATTTT. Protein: CASSPWGESTDTQYF.

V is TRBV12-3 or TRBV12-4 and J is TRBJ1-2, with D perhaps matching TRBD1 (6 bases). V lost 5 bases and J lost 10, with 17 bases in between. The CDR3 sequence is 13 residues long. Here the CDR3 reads CASSPPQTGHYTF. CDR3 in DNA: TGTGCCAGCAGTCCTCCCCAGACAGGCCACTACACCTTC.

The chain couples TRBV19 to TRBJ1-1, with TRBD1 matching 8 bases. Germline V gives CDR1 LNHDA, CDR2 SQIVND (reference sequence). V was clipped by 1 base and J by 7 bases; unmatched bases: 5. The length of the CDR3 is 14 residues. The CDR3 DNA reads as TGTGCCAGTAGTATAGTGACAGGGGCCAATGAAGCTTTCTTT. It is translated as CASSIVTGANEAFF.

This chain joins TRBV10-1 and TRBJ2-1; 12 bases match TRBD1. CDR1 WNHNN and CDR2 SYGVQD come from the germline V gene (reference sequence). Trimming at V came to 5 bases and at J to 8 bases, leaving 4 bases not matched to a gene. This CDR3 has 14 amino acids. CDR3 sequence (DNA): TGCGCCAGCAGTACCGGGACAGGGGGCCATGAGCAGTTCTTC. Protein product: CASSTGTGGHEQFF.

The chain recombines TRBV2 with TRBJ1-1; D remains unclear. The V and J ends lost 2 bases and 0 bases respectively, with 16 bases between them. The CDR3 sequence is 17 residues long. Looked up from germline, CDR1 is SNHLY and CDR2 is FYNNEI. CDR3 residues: CASSEQAGWNMNTEAFF. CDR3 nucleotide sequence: TGTGCCAGCAGTGAACAGGCAGGATGGAACATGAACACTGAAGCTTTCTTT. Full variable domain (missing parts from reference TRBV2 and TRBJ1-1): EPEVTQTPSHQVTQMGQEVILRCVPISNHLYFYWYRQILGQKVEFLVSFYNNEISEKSEIFDDQFSVERPDGSNFTLKIRSTKLEDSAMYFCASSEQAGWNMNTEAFFGQGTRLTVV.

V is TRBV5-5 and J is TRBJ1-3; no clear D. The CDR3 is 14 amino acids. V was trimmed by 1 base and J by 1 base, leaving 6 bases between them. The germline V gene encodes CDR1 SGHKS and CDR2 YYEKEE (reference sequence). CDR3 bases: TGTGCCAGCAGCTTGCGGGAATCTGGAAACACCATATATTTT. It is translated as CASSLRESGNTIYF.

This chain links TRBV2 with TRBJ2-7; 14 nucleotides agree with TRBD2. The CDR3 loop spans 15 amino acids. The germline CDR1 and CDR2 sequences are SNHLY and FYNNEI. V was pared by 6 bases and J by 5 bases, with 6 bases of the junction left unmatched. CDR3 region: CASSRGLAGVDEQYF. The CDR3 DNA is TGTGCCAGCAGCCGGGGACTAGCGGGAGTCGACGAGCAGTACTTC.

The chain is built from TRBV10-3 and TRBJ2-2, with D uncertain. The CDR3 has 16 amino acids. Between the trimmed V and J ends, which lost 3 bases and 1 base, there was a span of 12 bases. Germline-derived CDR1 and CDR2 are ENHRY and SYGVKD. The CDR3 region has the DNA TGTGCCATCAGTGATGAGGCTCAGATGAACACCGGGGAGCTGTTTTTT. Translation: CAISDEAQMNTGELFF.

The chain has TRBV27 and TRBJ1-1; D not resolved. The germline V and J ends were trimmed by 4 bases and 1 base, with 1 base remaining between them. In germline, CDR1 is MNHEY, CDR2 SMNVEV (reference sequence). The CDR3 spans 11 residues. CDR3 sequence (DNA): TGTGCCAGCAGTTCGAACACTGAAGCTTTCTTT. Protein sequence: CASSSNTEAFF.

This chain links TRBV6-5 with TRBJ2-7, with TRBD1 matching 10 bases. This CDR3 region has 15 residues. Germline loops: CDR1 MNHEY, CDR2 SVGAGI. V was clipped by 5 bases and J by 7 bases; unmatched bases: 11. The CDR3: CASSPPRQGAREQYF. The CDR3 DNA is TGTGCCAGCAGTCCCCCGAGACAGGGGGCTAGAGAGCAGTACTTC.

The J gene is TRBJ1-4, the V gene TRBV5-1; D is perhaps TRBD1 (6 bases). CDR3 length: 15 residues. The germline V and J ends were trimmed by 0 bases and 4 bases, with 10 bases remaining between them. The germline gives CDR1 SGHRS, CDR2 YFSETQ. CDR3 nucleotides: TGCGCCAGCAGCTTGGGTGGACAGATTAATGAAAAACTGTTTTTT. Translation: CASSLGGQINEKLFF. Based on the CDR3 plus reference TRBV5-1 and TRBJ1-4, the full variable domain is KAGVTQTPRYLIKTRGQQVTLSCSPISGHRSVSWYQQTPGQGLQFLFEYFSETQRNKGNFPGRFSGRQFSNSRSEMNVSTLELGDSALYLCASSLGGQINEKLFFGSGTQLSVL.

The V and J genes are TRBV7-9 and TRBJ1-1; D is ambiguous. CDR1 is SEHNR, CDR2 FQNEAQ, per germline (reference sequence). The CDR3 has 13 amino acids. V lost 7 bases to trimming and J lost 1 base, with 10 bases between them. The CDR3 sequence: CASITPTNTEAFF. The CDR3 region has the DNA TGTGCCAGCATAACGCCCACGAACACTGAAGCTTTCTTT.

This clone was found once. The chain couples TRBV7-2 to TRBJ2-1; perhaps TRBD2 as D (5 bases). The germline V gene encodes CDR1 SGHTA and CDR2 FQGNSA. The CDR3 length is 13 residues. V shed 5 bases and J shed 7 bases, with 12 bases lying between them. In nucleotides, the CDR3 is TGTGCCAGCAGCCGGCCCGGGAATAATGAGCAGTTCTTC. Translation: CASSRPGNNEQFF.

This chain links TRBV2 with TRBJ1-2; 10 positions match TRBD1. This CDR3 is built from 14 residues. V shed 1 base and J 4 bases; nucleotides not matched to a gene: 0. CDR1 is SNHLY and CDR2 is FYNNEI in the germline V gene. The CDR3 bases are TGTGCCAGCAGTGAAGGGGACAGGGGCTATGGCTACACCTTC. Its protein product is CASSEGDRGYGYTF.

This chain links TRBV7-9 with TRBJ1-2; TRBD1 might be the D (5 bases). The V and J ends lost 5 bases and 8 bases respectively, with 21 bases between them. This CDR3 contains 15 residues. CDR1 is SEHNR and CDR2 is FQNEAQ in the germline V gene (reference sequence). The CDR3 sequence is CASSLPNRDRTGYTF. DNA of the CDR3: TGTGCCAGCAGCCTACCTAACCGGGACCGAACAGGCTACACCTTC.

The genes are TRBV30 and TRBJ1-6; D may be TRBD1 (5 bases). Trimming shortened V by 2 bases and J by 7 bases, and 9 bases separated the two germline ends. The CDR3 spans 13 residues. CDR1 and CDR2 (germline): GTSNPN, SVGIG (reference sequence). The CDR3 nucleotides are TGTGCCTGGAGTCAGGGTTCCAATTCACCCCTCCACTTT. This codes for CAWSQGSNSPLHF. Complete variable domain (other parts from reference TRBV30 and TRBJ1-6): SQTIHQWPATLVQPVGSPLSLECTVEGTSNPNLYWYRQAAGRGLQLLFYSVGIGQISSEVPQNLSASRPQDRQFILSSKKLLLSDSGFYLCAWSQGSNSPLHFGNGTRLTVT.

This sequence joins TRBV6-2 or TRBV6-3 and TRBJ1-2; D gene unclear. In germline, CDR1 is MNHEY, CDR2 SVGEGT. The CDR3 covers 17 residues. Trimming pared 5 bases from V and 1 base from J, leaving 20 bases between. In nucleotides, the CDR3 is TGTGCCAGCAGTAGAGTTATTGGCCGTCGTCATAACTATGGCTACACCTTC. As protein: CASSRVIGRRHNYGYTF.

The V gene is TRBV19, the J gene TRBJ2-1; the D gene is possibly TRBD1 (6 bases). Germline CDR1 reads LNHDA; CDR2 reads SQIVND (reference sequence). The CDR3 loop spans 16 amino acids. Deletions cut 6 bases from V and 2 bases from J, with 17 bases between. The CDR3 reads CASRRRTASTYNEQFF. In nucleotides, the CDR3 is TGTGCCAGTAGGCGTAGGACAGCGAGTACCTACAATGAGCAGTTCTTC.